Each of the 13 T cell receptor beta chains below was sequenced from the same sample in a study of blood T cell repertoires in COVID-19. Profiling relied on immunoSEQ multiplex PCR, and the TCRdb table lists in-frame clones only, not all of them. The sample carries 80,000 to 95,000 clones, more than 70% recorded once. The sequenced sample was peripheral blood. These receptors were collected from a woman aged 80 or over in a cohort sampled during active or convalescent COVID-19.

The chain links TRBV7-2 to TRBJ2-4; D perhaps matches TRBD2 (7 bases). CDR1 SGHTA and CDR2 FQGNSA come from the germline V gene. The ends were cut back, 5 bases at V and 11 bases at J, with 16 bases in the middle. This CDR3 is 13 amino acids long. The CDR3 region is CASSPRGGAFQYF. CDR3 coding DNA: TGTGCCAGCAGCCCAAGGGGGGGAGCTTTTCAGTACTTC.

J is TRBJ1-6 and V is TRBV25-1; 7 bases agree with TRBD1. J was trimmed by 7 bases and V by 2 bases; bases with no gene match: 2. This CDR3 is 14 amino acids long. Germline V gene sequence: CDR1 MGHDK, CDR2 SYGVNS. CDR3 residues: CASSERQGNSPLHF. In DNA, the CDR3 is TGTGCCAGCAGTGAACGACAGGGAAATTCACCCCTCCACTTT.

The chain recombines TRBV7-8 with TRBJ2-1; possibly TRBD2 for D (6 bases). Per germline, CDR1 SGHVS and CDR2 FQNEAQ. Between the trimmed V and J ends, which lost 5 bases and 5 bases, there was a span of 19 bases. The CDR3 has 16 amino acids. The CDR3 sequence: CASSHGWEVGDNEQFF. The CDR3 DNA is TGTGCCAGCAGCCACGGATGGGAGGTGGGGGACAATGAGCAGTTCTTC.

The genes are TRBV3-1 (or the pseudogene TRBV3-2) and TRBJ1-5, with D possibly matching TRBD1 (6 bases). This CDR3 is built from 16 residues. Germline V gene lookup returns CDR1 LGHDT and CDR2 YNNKEL (reference sequence). V dropped 4 bases and J dropped 2 bases, with 15 bases sitting between them. Here the CDR3 DNA reads TGTGCCAGCAGCCTAGAAACAACAGGGCGCAATCAGCCCCAGCATTTT. Protein product: CASSLETTGRNQPQHF.

The genes are TRBV7-9 and TRBJ1-2, with 7 positions matching TRBD1. Per the germline V gene, CDR1 is SEHNR and CDR2 is FQNEAQ (reference sequence). The CDR3 consists of 15 residues. The trim removed 1 base at V and 6 bases at J, leaving 8 bases unmatched. The CDR3 protein is CASSLGQGGFDGYTF. In nucleotides, the CDR3 is TGTGCCAGCAGCTTAGGACAGGGCGGTTTCGATGGCTACACCTTC.

The sample holds a few counts of this clone. This sequence joins TRBV19 and TRBJ1-3; TRBD1 agrees at 8 bases. The germline CDR1 and CDR2 sequences are LNHDA and SQIVND (reference sequence). This CDR3 spans 15 amino acids. The V segment lost 6 bases and the J segment 1 base; nucleotides outside the gene matches: 5. The CDR3 is CASRPQGASGNTIYF. As DNA, the CDR3 is TGTGCCAGTAGACCGCAGGGGGCGTCTGGAAACACCATATATTTT.

This CDR3 is CASPANEGLDNYGYTF. For the CDR3, the DNA is TGTGCCAGCCCAGCAAACGAGGGTCTCGACAACTATGGCTACACCTTC. The rearrangement uses TRBV7-9 and TRBJ1-2; no definite D call. The V gene's germline CDR1 is SEHNR and CDR2 FQNEAQ (reference sequence). This CDR3 has 16 amino acids. V was clipped by 8 bases and J by 2 bases, with 21 bases between them.

This clone was seen once. The rearrangement uses TRBV19 and TRBJ2-3; TRBD1 matches 7 bases. J lost 4 bases, V lost 3 bases, and 4 bases had no gene match. CDR3 length: 14 amino acids. Germline V lookup: CDR1 LNHDA, CDR2 SQIVND (reference sequence). CDR3: CASSIRQGSDTQYF. CDR3 sequence (DNA): TGTGCCAGTAGTATCCGACAGGGTTCAGATACGCAGTATTTT. Together with reference TRBV19 and TRBJ2-3, the CDR3 gives the full variable domain: DGGITQSPKYLFRKEGQNVTLSCEQNLNHDAMYWYRQDPGQGLRLIYYSQIVNDFQKGDIAEGYSVSREKKESFPLTVTSAQKNPTAFYLCASSIRQGSDTQYFGPGTRLTVL.

The chain has TRBV10-3 and TRBJ2-5; tentatively, D is TRBD2 (5 bases). Germline lookup yields CDR1 ENHRY and CDR2 SYGVKD. The germline V and J ends were trimmed by 0 bases and 4 bases, with 9 bases remaining between them. The CDR3 is 14 amino acids. CDR3 sequence: CAISESNGLETQYF. The CDR3 DNA reads TGTGCCATCAGTGAGTCGAATGGACTAGAGACCCAGTACTTC.

This chain joins TRBV5-5 and TRBJ2-1, with TRBD2 identical over 7 bases. This CDR3 contains 16 residues. Germline V CDR1 and CDR2: SGHKS, YYEKEE (reference sequence). Losses at the gene ends were 4 bases for V and 2 bases for J; bases not matched to a gene: 9. The chain's CDR3 is CASSVGGRAAYNEQFF. CDR3 DNA sequence: TGTGCCAGCAGCGTTGGTGGGAGGGCTGCCTACAATGAGCAGTTCTTC.

This chain connects TRBV29-1 to TRBJ2-3; the match to TRBD1 covers 7 bases. Germline loops: CDR1 SQVTM, CDR2 ANQGSEA. This CDR3 spans 13 amino acids. The ends lost 4 bases at V and 2 bases at J; junction bases unmatched: 3. Here the CDR3 reads CSVGQGATDTQYF. CDR3 in DNA: TGCAGCGTTGGACAGGGCGCCACAGATACGCAGTATTTT.

This clone was counted a single time. V is TRBV18 and J is TRBJ1-1; D gene ambiguous. The CDR3 has 15 residues. CDR1 and CDR2 from the germline V gene are KGHSH and LQKENI. V lost 3 bases, J lost 2 bases, and 13 bases lay in between. The CDR3 reads CASSPSSSGNTEAFF. CDR3 in DNA: TGTGCCAGCTCACCGTCGAGCTCCGGTAACACTGAAGCTTTCTTT. Based on the CDR3 plus reference TRBV18 and TRBJ1-1, the full variable domain is NAGVMQNPRHLVRRRGQEARLRCSPMKGHSHVYWYRQLPEEGLKFMVYLQKENIIDESGMPKERFSAEFPKEGPSILRIQQVVRGDSAAYFCASSPSSSGNTEAFFGQGTRLTVV.

This chain links TRBV14 with TRBJ1-2; no firm D call. The length of the CDR3 is 14 residues. V lost 3 bases and J lost 8, with 16 bases in between. Germline CDR1 SGHDN, CDR2 FVKESK. The CDR3 DNA sequence: TGTGCCAGCAGCCAGGCAGTTTGGGCGGGAGGCTACACCTTC. Protein product: CASSQAVWAGGYTF. Full variable domain (missing parts from reference TRBV14 and TRBJ1-2): EAGVTQFPSHSVIEKGQTVTLRCDPISGHDNLYWYRRVMGKEIKFLLHFVKESKQDESGMPNNRFLAERTGGTYSTLKVQPAELEDSGVYFCASSQAVWAGGYTFGSGTRLTVV.